Listed below are T cell receptor beta chains from one sample, sequenced in a study of blood T cell repertoires in COVID-19. Only in-frame clones appear in the TCRdb table, and some are missing; sequencing was by immunoSEQ multiplex PCR. The data contain 150,000 to 200,000 clones, about 86% of them seen just once; the ten biggest clones take up around a tenth. The material sequenced was peripheral blood. These receptors were obtained from a woman between 65 and 79 years old with COVID-19, enrolled during active disease. Each CDR3 is given with its conserved first and last residue. A D gene is named only where the DNA matches it firmly. Clone size is stated in some rows and not others, as once, few, many or a class when expanded.

len,d_gene,v_gene,abundance,j_gene,CDR3nt,CDR3aa
13,NA,TRBV5-1,NA,TRBJ2-7,TGCGCCAGCAGCCGCTCAGGGGTCTACGAGCAGTACTTC,CASSRSGVYEQYF
15,TRBD2,TRBV27,NA,TRBJ2-1,TGTGCCAGCAGTTTATCAGCGGGGGGTCACAATGAGCAGTTCTTC,CASSLSAGGHNEQFF
16,TRBD1,TRBV27,NA,TRBJ1-6,TGTGCCAGCAGTTTAAATGGACAGGCCCCTAATTCACCCCTCCACTTT,CASSLNGQAPNSPLHF
14,TRBD1,TRBV10-3,NA,TRBJ1-1,TGTGCCATCAGTGAGTCGAACTGGCAGGGGGTGGCTTTCTTT,CAISESNWQGVAFF
14,NA,TRBV18,NA,TRBJ2-3,TGTGCCAGCTCACCTTCCGTTCGCACAGATACGCAGTATTTT,CASSPSVRTDTQYF
15,TRBD2,TRBV5-1,NA,TRBJ2-1,TGCGCCAGCAGCTTGGGCGGGGGGGCTTACAATGAGCAGTTCTTC,CASSLGGGAYNEQFF
13,TRBD1,TRBV2,NA,TRBJ1-1,TGTGCCAGCACAAGGACAGGCGGGACTGAAGCTTTCTTT,CASTRTGGTEAFF
14,TRBD1,TRBV7-8,NA,TRBJ1-1,TGTGCCAGCAGCCTCGGTAGGGGGCTGCTTGAAGCTTTCTTT,CASSLGRGLLEAFF
14,TRBD1,TRBV30,once,TRBJ1-3,TGTGCCTGGACGACAGGGTCCTCTGGAAACACCATATATTTT,CAWTTGSSGNTIYF
15,TRBD1,TRBV2,few,TRBJ1-1,TGTGCCAGCAGAGCCCGGACAGGGGGGGACACTGAAGCTTTCTTT,CASRARTGGDTEAFF
17,TRBD1,TRBV6-1,NA,TRBJ1-2,TGTGCCAGCAGTGGACAGGGGGCGTTCGGGTCTAACTATGGCTACACCTTC,CASSGQGAFGSNYGYTF
17,TRBD1,TRBV5-1,NA,TRBJ1-2,TGCGCCAGCAGCCCGCCGGGACAGGGGATGGGGAACTATGGCTACACCTTC,CASSPPGQGMGNYGYTF
16,NA,TRBV28,NA,TRBJ1-3,TGTGCCAGCAGTACCCCGGGACAAATATCTGGAAACACCATATATTTT,CASSTPGQISGNTIYF
13,NA,TRBV5-1,NA,TRBJ2-1,TGCGCCAGCAGCTCCTGGCCCTACAATGAGCAGTTCTTC,CASSSWPYNEQFF
16,TRBD1,TRBV5-6,once,TRBJ1-1,TGTGCCAGCAGTCGGGGACAGGTTTTTCGGAACACTGAAGCTTTCTTT,CASSRGQVFRNTEAFF
12,NA,TRBV19,NA,TRBJ1-1,TGTGCCAGTAGTAAACCGGGACACCAAACTTTCTTT,CASSKPGHQTFF
14,TRBD2,TRBV6-5,NA,TRBJ2-2,TGTGCCAGCAGTCCACCGGGAGGTTCCGGGGAGCTGTTTTTT,CASSPPGGSGELFF
14,NA,TRBV27,NA,TRBJ1-6,TGTGCCAGCAGTTTCTCAGGGGAAGAATCACCCCTCCACTTT,CASSFSGEESPLHF
17,NA,TRBV28,NA,TRBJ1-5,TGTGCCAGCAGTTTCCCTTGGCAGGCGAAAACCAATCAGCCCCAGCATTTT,CASSFPWQAKTNQPQHF
13,TRBD1,TRBV29-1,NA,TRBJ1-1,TGCAGCGGTCGACAGGGGGAGAACACTGAAGCTTTCTTT,CSGRQGENTEAFF
13,NA,TRBV14,NA,TRBJ1-4,TGTGCCAGCAGCCAAGATCTGGAGGAAAAACTGTTTTTT,CASSQDLEEKLFF
16,TRBD1,TRBV6-5,NA,TRBJ1-1,TGTGCCAGCAGTTACGCAGGGACAGAGCCGAACACTGAAGCTTTCTTT,CASSYAGTEPNTEAFF
15,TRBD1,TRBV6-6,NA,TRBJ2-2,TGTGCCAGCAGTTACAGGGGGCAGGGTTCCGGGGAGCTGTTTTTT,CASSYRGQGSGELFF
15,NA,TRBV5-1,few,TRBJ1-5,TGCGCCAGCAGCCCCTATGCCGGGGTTGGTCAGCCCCAGCATTTT,CASSPYAGVGQPQHF
15,TRBD2,TRBV7-9,NA,TRBJ2-2,TGTGCCAGCAGCTCGACTAGCGGGAACACCGGGGAGCTGTTTTTT,CASSSTSGNTGELFF
17,TRBD2,TRBV4-2,NA,TRBJ2-1,TGTGCCAGCAGCCAAGATAGAGGAATAGCGGGGGCCAATGAGCAGTTCTTC,CASSQDRGIAGANEQFF
15,TRBD1,TRBV5-6,few,TRBJ1-2,TGTGCCAGCAGTTTAATATCGGACAGGGGGTATGGCTACACCTTC,CASSLISDRGYGYTF
14,NA,TRBV2,NA,TRBJ1-2,TGTGCCATCCCATCAGGCATATCTAACTATGGCTACACCTTC,CAIPSGISNYGYTF
15,TRBD1,TRBV12-5,NA,TRBJ2-3,TGTGCTAGTGGTTTGGACAGGGGGCCGGATGATACGCAGTATTTT,CASGLDRGPDDTQYF
14,NA,TRBV6-2/TRBV6-3,few,TRBJ1-2,TGTGCCAGCAGTTACGTAGGGGCTAACTATGGCTACACCTTC,CASSYVGANYGYTF
14,NA,TRBV2,NA,TRBJ1-6,TGTGCCAGCAGTGGCAAGCGGGGGAATTCACCCCTCCACTTT,CASSGKRGNSPLHF
14,NA,TRBV6-2/TRBV6-3,NA,TRBJ1-5,TGTGCCAGCAGTACCCGACAGGTCGATCAGCCCCAGCATTTT,CASSTRQVDQPQHF
14,NA,TRBV5-1,NA,TRBJ1-3,TGCGCCAGTTCGTCAGGGGCGAGTGGAAACACCATATATTTT,CASSSGASGNTIYF
17,TRBD1,TRBV30,NA,TRBJ1-4,TGTGCCTGGAGCCTGAAATTAACAGGGGGGACTAATGAAAAACTGTTTTTT,CAWSLKLTGGTNEKLFF
15,NA,TRBV5-6,NA,TRBJ2-7,TGTGCCAGCAGCGGCCTTAAGGACTGGGACTACGAGCAGTACTTC,CASSGLKDWDYEQYF
14,TRBD1,TRBV28,NA,TRBJ1-2,TGTGCCAGCAGCCCCCTCGGGACAGACTATGGCTACACCTTC,CASSPLGTDYGYTF
13,NA,TRBV10-3,few,TRBJ1-6,TGTGCCATCAGGAAAGACGGGAGTTCACCCCTCCACTTT,CAIRKDGSSPLHF
17,NA,TRBV11-2,NA,TRBJ1-4,TGTGCCAGCAGCTTAGGGGCACTGGGGGGGCATAAAGAAAAACTGTTTTTT,CASSLGALGGHKEKLFF
15,NA,TRBV15,NA,TRBJ1-3,TGTGCCACCAGCAGAGACAGGTTCTCTGGAAACACCATATATTTT,CATSRDRFSGNTIYF
13,NA,TRBV28,NA,TRBJ2-7,TGTGCCAGCAGCCGAACTATAAACTACGAGCAGTACTTC,CASSRTINYEQYF
16,NA,TRBV5-4,NA,TRBJ1-4,TGTGCCAGCAGCTCCCCTCGGGAGGGGCCTAATGAAAAACTGTTTTTT,CASSSPREGPNEKLFF
16,NA,TRBV19,NA,TRBJ2-3,TGTGCCAGTAGTCTAAGAAGGAGTCTCGGGGCAGATACGCAGTATTTT,CASSLRRSLGADTQYF
13,NA,TRBV3-1/TRBV3-2,NA,TRBJ1-3,TGTGCCAGCAGCCAGACTACTGGAAACACCATATATTTT,CASSQTTGNTIYF
20,TRBD1,TRBV4-2,NA,TRBJ2-7,TGTGCCAGCAGCCAAGATTTGTTTGCGCTGCCGGGACAGGGACTCTACGAGCAGTACTTC,CASSQDLFALPGQGLYEQYF
15,TRBD1,TRBV6-5,NA,TRBJ1-2,TGTGCCAGCAGGCAAGGGGACAGGGACTTTCTTGGCTACACCTTC,CASRQGDRDFLGYTF
14,NA,TRBV20-1,NA,TRBJ1-2,TGCAGTGCTAGTCAGCAGGGGTTCGGCTATGGCTACACCTTC,CSASQQGFGYGYTF
15,NA,TRBV5-1,once,TRBJ2-5,TGCGCCAGCAGCCTCCGAGCCTCCTTTCAAGAGACCCAGTACTTC,CASSLRASFQETQYF
15,TRBD2,TRBV2,NA,TRBJ2-3,TGTGCCAGCAGTCAGCTAAGCGGGGGCACAGATACGCAGTATTTT,CASSQLSGGTDTQYF
12,NA,TRBV28,NA,TRBJ2-1,TGTGCCGTAAAGGGGCCGTACAATGAGCAGTTCTTC,CAVKGPYNEQFF
17,NA,TRBV21-1,NA,TRBJ1-2,TGTGCCAGCAGCAAGTTAAGGCAACAGGGACAGACGGGCGGCTACACCTTC,CASSKLRQQGQTGGYTF
12,NA,TRBV19,NA,TRBJ1-4,TGTGCCAGTAGTATAGTCGGTGGAAAACTGTTTTTT,CASSIVGGKLFF
13,NA,TRBV28,NA,TRBJ2-7,TGTGCCAGCAGTTTGGGAGGAGAATACGAGCAGTACTTC,CASSLGGEYEQYF
19,NA,TRBV30,NA,TRBJ1-5,TGTGCCTGGAGTGTACTTGGTACAGGGAAAATAAGGGACAATCAGCCCCAGCATTTT,CAWSVLGTGKIRDNQPQHF